This T cell receptor beta chain was sequenced for a study of T cells after yellow fever vaccination (dated by TCRdb to about 2019). The study in broad terms: The SMART-Seq v4 Ultra Low Input RNA kit was used to prepare libraries from fractions with low cell numbers. To follow T-cell clones before and after primary and booster YFV17D yellow fever vaccination, bulk TCR alpha and beta repertoires were sequenced over time. Two healthy male donors, one aged 18 to 30 and one aged 30 to 40 years, made up the cohort. Bulk PBMC replicates and cell subsets were isolated from blood drawn at multiple timepoints before and after both primary and secondary immunization.

The meaning of the sample's treatment or condition label: live attenuated yellow fever vaccine strain. At every blood-draw timepoint, two biological replicates of bulk PBMCs were collected. PBMCs were isolated from peripheral blood using a standard Ficoll-Paque protocol. RNA was extracted with TriZol from bulk PBMCs, CD4 and CD8 fractions, and dextramer-positive and dextramer-negative fractions. Study-wide conclusions, independent of this receptor: Most clones expanded after primary vaccination (approximately 97% of CD4 and around 89% of CD8) were re-detected after the booster, suggesting that broad memory maintenance occurred. Computational filtering was required because FACS-sorted repertoires could contain abundant contaminating clonotypes from the bulk population. A small fraction of clonotypes showed up in both the CD4 and CD8 compartments, probably as a result of convergent recombination. The secondary T-cell response was weaker than the primary response but faster, peaking on day 5 instead of day 15. Because the study included only two donors, the extent to which the findings can be generalized is limited.

This clonotype was seen at least ten times. Its antigen target is currently unknown. No base-level quality is on record; no much larger clone is a single base apart. Trimming takes 6 bases from V and 3 bases from J, and the germline ends sit 13 bases apart. From cysteine to phenylalanine, the CDR3 is 13 amino acids long. Here the CDR3 DNA is all that survives: 39 bases in frame from base 1. CDR1 is given as SQVTM and CDR2 as ANQGSEA, both from the germline V gene. For sequencing, an Illumina NovaSeq 6000 was employed. Synthesis of TCR cDNA relied on 5'RACE template switching, a step that introduced a universal primer site along with unique molecular identifiers. Priming of cDNA synthesis was performed from both the TCR alpha and TCR beta constant segments. Libraries were amplified in two PCR steps, with sample barcodes and sequencing adapters added in the second step. Libraries were sequenced on Illumina HiSeq 2500 (2x100 bp) or NovaSeq (2x150 bp). The original methods were these. MIGEC handled demultiplexing of reads and collapsing into UMI consensus sequences, while MiXCR performed V(D)J alignment. Clonotypes responding to the vaccine were identified with edgeR on replicate PBMC samples, with the criteria of FDR below 0.01 and a log2 fold change above 5 up to day 15. Each bulk clonotype was labeled CD4 or CD8 based on which sequenced repertoire, CD4 or CD8, contained the clonotype at higher abundance. TCRdb trimmed the raw reads at Q25, called clones with MiXCR and kept productive beta chains. Rows matching on CDR3 protein sequence are summarized as one entry with the most common DNA and genes. TCRdb's processing, not the authors', yielded these V and J calls. This sample comprises about 310,000 distinct CDR3 sequences, around 3.9% of them detected only once. Together, the top ten hold about 20% of the sample.

The chain uses TRBV29-1 and TRBJ2-3; no confident D gene assignment can be made. The source is a man aged 18 to 30 who received the YFV17D yellow fever vaccine. Material: PBMCs, obtained on the day of the yellow fever booster vaccination. The DNA sequence is TGCAGCGTCGGATTAGTTACGACAGATACGCAGTATTTT. Its amino acids are CSVGLVTTDTQYF.